The 29 T cell receptor beta chains given below trace back to one sample, sequenced in a study of shared clonotypes between healthy human individuals. This table comes from immunoSEQ multiplex PCR, and its TCRdb copy is limited to in-frame clones, with some not included. The sample includes about 2.3 million clones, more than 80% of them seen just once. Sequenced input: naive CD4+ T cells from PBMCs. Subset specified: CD45RA+ positively selected. Receptors were obtained from a man aged 18 to 30 in good health. Some clones in this sample may be carry-over from other donors' samples.

The gene calls are TRBV28 and TRBJ2-6; D might be TRBD1 (6 bases). The ends were cut back, 6 bases at V and 15 bases at J, with 21 bases in the middle. Per the germline V gene, CDR1 is MDHEN and CDR2 is SYDVKM. The CDR3 extends over 14 amino acids. The CDR3 coding sequence is TGTGCCAGCAGAAAACAGGGTGGCCAACGTGACCTGACTTTC. Translation gives CASRKQGGQRDLTF.

The J gene is TRBJ1-5, the V gene TRBV4-1, with D perhaps TRBD1 (5 bases). Per the germline V gene, CDR1 is MGHRA and CDR2 is YSYEKL. The CDR3 extends over 18 amino acids. With 1 base removed from V and 0 bases from J, the gap between germline ends came to 16 bases. The CDR3 DNA sequence: TGCGCCAGCAGCCAAGTTTTCCCGACAGCCTCTAGCAATCAGCCCCAGCATTTT. It translates to CASSQVFPTASSNQPQHF.

On this clone itself: The same CDR3 is also encoded by other DNA sequences in this sample. The V and J genes are TRBV28 and TRBJ1-5, with D maybe TRBD1 (5 bases). V lost 6 bases and J 0 bases, leaving 12 bases between the germline ends. Germline CDR1 is MDHEN and CDR2 is SYDVKM. The CDR3 is 15 residues long. In DNA form, the CDR3 reads TGTGCCAGCAGCTCGGGGGTTTATAGCAATCAGCCCCAGCATTTT. As protein: CASSSGVYSNQPQHF.

This clone was seen only a few times. The rearrangement links TRBV18 to TRBJ1-5; D gene ambiguous. V lost 6 bases to trimming and J lost 1 base, with 10 bases between them. The germline gives CDR1 KGHSH, CDR2 LQKENI. The CDR3 consists of 14 residues. In DNA, the CDR3 is TGTGCCAGCTCCCAGTCATTAAGCAATCAGCCCCAGCATTTT. Translation: CASSQSLSNQPQHF.

The chain uses TRBV7-2 and TRBJ1-1, with no clear D. This CDR3 is built from 13 residues. The germline V gene has CDR1 SGHTA and CDR2 FQGNSA. Trimming stripped 5 bases from V and 9 bases from J, with 16 bases between. CDR3 nucleotides: TGTGCCAGCAGCGCGGCCTTAGAATACCAAGCTTTCTTT. Translation: CASSAALEYQAFF.

The V gene is TRBV19, the J gene TRBJ1-2; possibly TRBD1 for D (5 bases). CDR3 length equals 13 residues. Germline V gene lookup returns CDR1 LNHDA and CDR2 SQIVND (reference sequence). V lost 7 bases to trimming and J lost 8 bases, with 17 bases between them. The CDR3 loop reads CASKFGTSPGYTF. The CDR3 nucleotides are TGTGCCAGTAAATTCGGGACGTCTCCGGGCTACACCTTC.

The chain uses TRBV29-1 and TRBJ2-7, with 11 bases lining up with TRBD2. There are 14 residues in the CDR3. Germline CDR1 is SQVTM and CDR2 is ANQGSEA. V shed 6 bases, J shed 2 bases, and the junction held 6 bases outside the gene matches. The CDR3 DNA sequence: TGCAGCGTGTCCACTAGCGGGAGTACCTACGAGCAGTACTTC. Its translation: CSVSTSGSTYEQYF.

This chain connects TRBV18 to TRBJ2-7, with a possible D match to TRBD1 (6 bases). The CDR3 extends over 13 amino acids. CDR1 and CDR2 (germline): KGHSH, LQKENI. Trimming stripped 6 bases from V and 0 bases from J, with 9 bases between. CDR3 DNA sequence: TGTGCCAGCTCGTGGACAGCCTCCTACGAGCAGTACTTC. Its translation: CASSWTASYEQYF.

The chain links TRBV2 to TRBJ1-5; no reliable D call. The CDR3 loop spans 14 amino acids. With 1 base removed from V and 5 bases from J, the gap between germline ends came to 9 bases. Germline values: CDR1 SNHLY, CDR2 FYNNEI. The CDR3: CASSEGSSYQPQHF. In DNA, the CDR3 is TGTGCCAGCAGTGAAGGGTCCTCCTATCAGCCCCAGCATTTT.

This clone was seen a handful of times. The V and J genes are TRBV7-9 and TRBJ1-1; TRBD1 matches 7 bases. V trimming: 1 base; J trimming: 11 bases; junction bases outside the gene matches: 4. Germline V gene data show CDR1 as SEHNR and CDR2 as FQNEAQ (reference sequence). CDR3 length equals 12 residues. CDR3 sequence: CASSLETGMAFF. DNA of the CDR3: TGTGCCAGCAGCTTAGAGACAGGGATGGCTTTCTTT.

The chain uses TRBV20-1 and TRBJ2-3, with D unclear. CDR3 size: 11 residues. Germline values: CDR1 DFQATT, CDR2 SNEGSKA (reference sequence). Trimming removed 3 bases at V and 7 bases at J, with 8 bases between. This CDR3 reads CSARLGNTQYF. The CDR3 DNA is TGCAGTGCTAGGCTAGGAAATACGCAGTATTTT.

This rearrangement joins TRBV7-3 to TRBJ2-2; TRBD2 might be the D (6 bases). CDR3 length: 16 residues. Germline-derived CDR1 and CDR2 are SGHTA and FQGTGA. Trimming stripped 2 bases from V and 6 bases from J, with 16 bases between. For the CDR3, the DNA is TGTGCCAGCAGCTTAGGGGACTCCCCGGGTGCCGGGGAGCTGTTTTTT. Translation gives CASSLGDSPGAGELFF.

The chain recombines TRBV28 with TRBJ1-2; D is unclear. Germline V CDR1 and CDR2: MDHEN, SYDVKM. The germline V and J ends were trimmed by 5 bases and 6 bases, with 16 bases remaining between them. The CDR3 runs 14 residues. The CDR3 DNA reads TGTGCCAGCAGTCCTTTCGCTCGGGAAAATGGCTACACCTTC. This codes for CASSPFARENGYTF.

The rearrangement joins TRBV6-5 to TRBJ2-6, with D perhaps TRBD1 (5 bases). The V gene lost 6 bases and the J gene lost 4 bases, with 13 bases spanning the gap. This CDR3 has 15 amino acids. Per the germline V gene, CDR1 is MNHEY and CDR2 is SVGAGI. The CDR3 spells CASSRVIWGANVLTF. The CDR3 DNA reads as TGTGCCAGCAGCAGGGTAATATGGGGGGCCAACGTCCTGACTTTC.

The genes are TRBV7-3 and TRBJ1-1; no firm D call. The V end was cut by 0 bases, the J end by 1 base, with 6 bases between. The CDR3 has 14 amino acids. Germline values: CDR1 SGHTA, CDR2 FQGTGA. The DNA for the CDR3 is TGTGCCAGCAGCTTAACGAATCAGAACACTGAAGCTTTCTTT. It encodes CASSLTNQNTEAFF.

This clone was counted once. This chain links TRBV28 with TRBJ2-2; possible D gene TRBD1, 7 bases. The germline CDR1 and CDR2 sequences are MDHEN and SYDVKM. With 5 bases removed from V and 5 bases from J, the gap between germline ends came to 18 bases. The CDR3 runs 16 residues. The CDR3: CASSPDPPGGTGELFF. CDR3 in DNA: TGTGCCAGCAGTCCGGACCCTCCAGGGGGGACCGGGGAGCTGTTTTTT.

This clone was seen a single time. The chain combines TRBV5-4 with TRBJ2-7; 10 bases align to TRBD1. The J segment lost 3 bases and the V segment lost 5 bases, leaving 5 bases of the junction unmatched. This CDR3 has 14 amino acids. Germline V gene sequence: CDR1 SGHNT, CDR2 YYREEE (reference sequence). DNA for the CDR3: TGTGCCAGCAGACGGACAGGGGGTTTCTACGAGCAGTACTTC. Encoded protein: CASRRTGGFYEQYF.

This clone has just one count. The chain has TRBV5-1 and TRBJ2-2; weak D call: TRBD1 (5 bases). CDR3 length: 14 residues. Germline CDR1 reads SGHRS; CDR2 reads YFSETQ. Trimming cost V 1 base and J 4 bases, with 8 bases left between them. CDR3 coding DNA: TGCGCCAGCAGCTTGAGACAGCTCACCGGGGAGCTGTTTTTT. It yields the protein CASSLRQLTGELFF.

The chain joins TRBV29-1 to TRBJ1-1, with D perhaps matching TRBD1 (6 bases). The CDR3 totals 13 residues. Germline loops: CDR1 SQVTM, CDR2 ANQGSEA. The V end was cut by 3 bases, the J end by 1 base, with 9 bases between. The CDR3 region is CSVDDRTNTEAFF. CDR3 sequence (DNA): TGCAGCGTTGACGACAGGACGAACACTGAAGCTTTCTTT.

This chain connects TRBV28 to TRBJ2-1; D call uncertain. CDR3 length: 13 residues. Germline CDR1 reads MDHEN; CDR2 reads SYDVKM. The V end was cut by 7 bases, the J end by 9 bases, with 16 bases between. CDR3 coding DNA: TGTGCCAGCACCCAAAGGCCTGGTACTGAGCAGTTCTTC. Residues: CASTQRPGTEQFF.

The rearrangement joins TRBV6-1 to TRBJ2-4; D unresolved. Between the trimmed V and J ends, which lost 6 bases and 3 bases, there was a span of 15 bases. The CDR3 covers 15 residues. Germline V gives CDR1 MNHNS, CDR2 SASEGT. The CDR3 sequence: CASRLRPDGKNIQYF. The CDR3 bases are TGTGCCAGCAGACTCAGACCCGATGGCAAAAACATTCAGTACTTC.

CDR3 region: CASSSRDPGANVLTF. The CDR3 DNA sequence: TGTGCCAGCAGCTCGCGAGATCCTGGGGCCAACGTCCTGACTTTC. The chain is built from TRBV7-2 and TRBJ2-6; D not resolved. The CDR3 is 15 residues long. Trimming removed 4 bases from V and 2 bases from J, with 9 bases in between. Germline V lookup: CDR1 SGHTA, CDR2 FQGNSA.

This clone was counted a few times. The chain is built from TRBV11-2 and TRBJ1-5; D gene ambiguous. V shed 4 bases and J shed 7 bases, with 14 bases lying between them. Germline assignment: CDR1 SGHAT and CDR2 FQNNGV. The CDR3 sequence is 14 residues long. CDR3 sequence reads: CASSSARLGQPQHF. The CDR3 region has the DNA TGTGCCAGCAGCTCGGCCCGGCTCGGGCAGCCCCAGCATTTT. The variable domain in full, completed from reference TRBV11-2 and TRBJ1-5, reads EAGVAQSPRYKIIEKRQSVAFWCNPISGHATLYWYQQILGQGPKLLIQFQNNGVVDDSQLPKDRFSAERLKGVDSTLKIQPAKLEDSAVYLCASSSARLGQPQHFGDGTRLSIL.

This chain connects TRBV5-6 to TRBJ1-1, with D possibly TRBD1 on 5 matching bases. Between the trimmed V and J ends, which lost 3 bases and 6 bases, there was a span of 12 bases. The CDR3 totals 13 residues. Germline CDR1 and CDR2: SGHDT and YYEEEE. This CDR3 reads CASSSGNTAEAFF. The CDR3 nucleotides are TGTGCCAGCAGCTCAGGGAACACGGCTGAAGCTTTCTTT.

V gene TRBV7-2 combines with J gene TRBJ2-3, with TRBD2 identical over 9 bases. This CDR3 has 16 residues. The junction had 7 bases not matched to a gene; V was cut back by 2 bases and J by 4 bases. CDR1 SGHTA and CDR2 FQGNSA come from the germline V gene. The CDR3 region has the DNA TGTGCCAGCAGCTTAATGGGTAGCGGGAGTTCAGATACGCAGTATTTT. Translation: CASSLMGSGSSDTQYF.

As DNA, the CDR3 is TGTGCCAGTAGTATAACGGGGTCCGACTCCTACGAGCAGTACTTC. The encoded protein is CASSITGSDSYEQYF. The chain couples TRBV19 to TRBJ2-7; weak D call: TRBD2 (5 bases). V lost 2 bases, J lost 0 bases, and 11 bases lay in between. This CDR3 has 15 residues. Looked up from germline, CDR1 is LNHDA and CDR2 is SQIVND (reference sequence).

The rearrangement links TRBV7-9 to TRBJ1-1, with no clear D. CDR3 length: 17 residues. CDR1 is SEHNR and CDR2 is FQNEAQ in the germline V gene (reference sequence). Trimming removed 5 bases from V and 0 bases from J, with 19 bases in between. DNA of the CDR3: TGTGCCAGCAGCCACCCTCGGTCCGGAGCCATGAACACTGAAGCTTTCTTT. As protein: CASSHPRSGAMNTEAFF.

The chain has TRBV6-1 and TRBJ2-1; TRBD2 matches 7 bases. Trimming at V came to 4 bases and at J to 2 bases, leaving 14 bases not matched to a gene. The CDR3 has 18 residues. Germline V gene sequence: CDR1 MNHNS, CDR2 SASEGT. CDR3: CASSALEWASGTYNEQFF. DNA of the CDR3: TGTGCCAGCAGTGCCCTCGAGTGGGCTAGCGGAACCTACAATGAGCAGTTCTTC.

V and J are TRBV19 and TRBJ2-7; TRBD1 aligns across 10 bases. Germline V gene sequence: CDR1 LNHDA, CDR2 SQIVND (reference sequence). The CDR3 is made up of 15 amino acids. V lost 5 bases, J lost 3 bases, and 7 bases stayed unmatched. The CDR3 DNA reads TGTGCCAGTAGTGAGGGACAGGGGATTCTCTACGAGCAGTACTTC. As protein: CASSEGQGILYEQYF. Full variable domain (rest looked up from reference TRBV19 and TRBJ2-7): DGGITQSPKYLFRKEGQNVTLSCEQNLNHDAMYWYRQDPGQGLRLIYYSQIVNDFQKGDIAEGYSVSREKKESFPLTVTSAQKNPTAFYLCASSEGQGILYEQYFGPGTRLTVT.